The text below deals with one T cell receptor beta chain. Its antigen specificity is not known. It has no much larger one-base neighbor in the sample; base qualities were not kept. TCR CDR3 regions were amplified from genomic DNA by multiplex PCR using the deep immunoSEQ assay. For each cell subset, the extracted genomic DNA was distributed evenly across all wells of several immunoSEQ 96-well plates, and each plate served as one replicate. For sorted subsets, about 220 ng of genomic DNA, equivalent to around 30,000 T cell genomes, went into each replicate PCR. The purified libraries were quantified using a Qubit 3.0 fluorometer, sized with a Bioanalyzer 2100, and then quantified again using the KAPA Library Quantification kit. Every immunoSEQ 96-well plate was sequenced on a separate single-read 150-cycle Illumina NextSeq 550 flow cell. The authors' pipeline ran thus. Because the immunoSEQ output held only junctional sequences and lacked quality scores, the filtering could not match the filtering applied to full-length reads. To assign V/J genes and CDR3, sequences were annotated against IMGT germline references using PyIR, a Python wrapper for IgBLAST v1.9. Reads were filtered out if the reads had weak V/J assignments (E-value above 1e-6), no CDR3, stop codons, out-of-frame junctions, or ambiguous translated residues. V3J clonotypes were defined as sequences sharing the same inferred V gene, J gene, and CDR3 amino acid sequence. Percentage overlap between repertoires was computed as shared unique clonotypes divided by the size of the smaller repertoire. Three approaches were used to assess repertoire richness: RTK rarefaction, the Chao1 estimator, and Recon v2.1 estimates of unobserved clonotypes. OLGA was used to compute generation probabilities for all TCRbeta clonotypes that the gDNA method yielded from a handful of donors. TCRdb took over this immuneACCESS table, retaining in-frame rearrangements with V and J assigned. Such tables are incomplete; in checked studies, under half of the missing clones stem from an unresolved V gene, and the remainder is unexplained. Clone size and V and J calls were adopted from that table, with D and trimming inferred from the DNA. The sample profile shows roughly 2 million clones; roughly 95% of them were found once. The top ten clones comprise 0.1% to 0.15% of the sample.

Trimming accounts for 0 bases at V and 2 bases at J, while the number of junction bases matched to no gene is 0. There are 15 amino acids in the CDR3, from cysteine to phenylalanine inclusive. Solely the CDR3 DNA is kept, with 45 bases framed from the first base. CDR1 ENHRY and CDR2 SYGVKD are derived from the germline V gene. The donors were healthy, HIV-negative adults who had no recently reported acute infections or vaccinations. All donors were Caucasian adults living in Nashville, Tennessee, USA. CD4+ T cells were enriched by magnetic negative selection, after which naive cells were positively selected on CD45RA and the negative fraction was taken as the memory subset. After blood collection by leukapheresis, PBMCs were isolated using Ficoll-Histopaque density gradient centrifugation and then cryopreserved in the vapor phase of liquid nitrogen. Purity and quantity of every magnetically sorted T cell population were checked by analytical flow cytometry. Genomic DNA was isolated from each sorted fraction and quantified by UV absorbance on a Nanodrop 2000c.

The data were taken from a study of shared clonotypes between healthy human individuals (dated by TCRdb to about 2020). Context from the whole study: The cohort comprised a couple of women and a few men aged 18 to 49 years. Per donor, three plates each were used for CD4 naive and CD4 memory, two for CD8 naive, and one for CD8 memory. Blood TCR repertoires of a handful of healthy adults were deeply sequenced to estimate repertoire size and the extent of clonotype sharing between individuals. To increase sequencing depth and limit assay-specific biases, TCR repertoire library preparation and sequencing were carried out by different laboratories using diverse techniques. Per donor, leukapheresis produced somewhere between about 0.94 and 9.5 billion PBMCs. Overall results and qualifications from the work: Across a few donors, about 5% of naive CD4, 3% to 4% of naive CD8, under 2.5% of memory CD4, and 0.3% to 0.45% of memory CD8 clonotypes were shared. Naive subsets generally had larger estimated clonotype richness than memory subsets did. Incomplete sequencing was indicated by rarefaction of sorted-subset datasets, despite the large sequencing depth. Pairwise subsampling led to the expectation that sequencing depth would affect the degree of clonotype sharing among donors. The small number of donors limited the genetic and exposure-history diversity represented. Sampling was restricted to blood, and TCR repertoires in tissue are likely to differ from TCR repertoires in blood. Clonotypes shared by all four sorted-subset donors showed higher generation probabilities than non-shared clonotypes.

The chain is assembled from TRBV10-3 and TRBJ1-4; 7 of the junction bases match TRBD1. Sample: naive CD4+ T cells sorted from blood. What the cell subset or site label conveys for this sample: CD45RA+ positively selected. This sequence originates from a man younger than 35 in good health. The sequenced DNA is TGTGCCATCAGTGAGTCGACAGGGACTAATGAAAAACTGTTTTTT. Translated, it gives CAISESTGTNEKLFF.